Shown below are 12 T cell receptor beta chains from a single sample sequenced in a study of T cell responses to AZD1222 COVID-19 vaccine. Sequencing used immunoSEQ multiplex PCR; TCRdb keeps in-frame clones, though not all of them. The table has about 130,000 clones, approximately 90% seen once. The material was peripheral blood, obtained on day 0 of AZD1222 vaccination. Source of these receptors: an adult in good health.

The rearrangement joins TRBV2 to TRBJ1-1; tentatively, D is TRBD1 (5 bases). Germline loops: CDR1 SNHLY, CDR2 FYNNEI. The CDR3 runs 12 residues. Trimming shortened V by 7 bases and J by 6 bases, and 12 bases separated the two germline ends. CDR3 coding DNA: TGTGCCAGCAAAAACCCGGGGGCTGAAGCTTTCTTT. This translates into CASKNPGAEAFF.

The rearrangement joins TRBV2 to TRBJ2-5, with 15 positions matching TRBD2. From germline, CDR1 is SNHLY and CDR2 FYNNEI. Losses at the gene ends were 6 bases for V and 5 bases for J; bases not matched to a gene: 7. The CDR3 length is 16 residues. This chain's CDR3 is CASRGGLAGGYETQYF. The CDR3 bases are TGTGCCAGCAGAGGGGGACTAGCGGGGGGCTACGAGACCCAGTACTTC.

The chain joins TRBV28 to TRBJ1-5; TRBD1 is a possible D gene (6 bases). CDR1 is MDHEN, CDR2 SYDVKM, per germline. The V end was cut by 5 bases, the J end by 3 bases, with 11 bases between. The CDR3 is made up of 14 amino acids. CDR3 sequence reads: CASSLTGFNQPQHF. The CDR3 bases are TGTGCCAGCAGTCTTACAGGGTTCAATCAGCCCCAGCATTTT.

The rearrangement links TRBV7-9 to TRBJ2-5; unclear D gene. Trimming removed 3 bases at V and 1 base at J, with 9 bases between. Germline CDR1 reads SEHNR; CDR2 reads FQNEAQ (reference sequence). The CDR3 covers 14 residues. The CDR3 nucleotides are TGTGCCAGCAGCTTGCGAGTACTCCAAGAGACCCAGTACTTC. As protein: CASSLRVLQETQYF.

Points on this clone: Mismatch with germline at one junction end may stem from a read error. The V call is TRBV2, the J call TRBJ2-7, with 7 bases that match TRBD1. CDR1 is SNHLY and CDR2 is FYNNEI in the germline V gene. The CDR3 has 14 residues. DNA for the CDR3: TGTGCCAGCAGAGAAGCCTGGACAGGATACGAGCAGTACTTC. Its protein is CASREAWTGYEQYF.

The V call is TRBV5-1, the J call TRBJ2-3, with 7 positions matching TRBD1. CDR3 length: 15 residues. Per the germline V gene, CDR1 is SGHRS and CDR2 is YFSETQ. V was clipped by 4 bases and J by 4 bases; unmatched bases: 9. In DNA form, the CDR3 reads TGCGCCAGCAGCCATGTACAGGGGACCGCAGATACGCAGTATTTT. Translation gives CASSHVQGTADTQYF.

The chain joins TRBV3-1 (or the pseudogene TRBV3-2) to TRBJ1-5; TRBD1 is a possible D gene (5 bases). Germline-derived CDR1 and CDR2 are LGHDT and YNNKEL (reference sequence). V lost 4 bases and J 0 bases, leaving 10 bases between the germline ends. The CDR3 totals 15 residues. CDR3 in DNA: TGTGCCAGCAGCCCGACAGCTTATAGCAATCAGCCCCAGCATTTT. Its protein product is CASSPTAYSNQPQHF.

The genes are TRBV5-4 and TRBJ2-2; possibly TRBD2 for D (6 bases). The V end was cut by 7 bases, the J end by 6 bases, with 10 bases between. Germline V CDR1 and CDR2: SGHNT, YYREEE (reference sequence). There are 12 residues in the CDR3. The CDR3 nucleotides are TGTGCCAGCGCGGGGTTGCCCGGGGAGCTGTTTTTT. It encodes CASAGLPGELFF.

The chain has TRBV18 and TRBJ2-5, with 10 bases fitting TRBD2. The germline CDR1 and CDR2 sequences are KGHSH and LQKENI. Losses at the gene ends were 3 bases for V and 2 bases for J; bases not matched to a gene: 3. This CDR3 comprises 15 residues. CDR3 sequence: CASSPSTSGQETQYF. CDR3 DNA sequence: TGTGCCAGCTCACCCTCGACTAGCGGGCAAGAGACCCAGTACTTC.

The rearrangement uses TRBV5-1 and TRBJ2-2; possibly TRBD1 for D (5 bases). This CDR3 contains 14 residues. Germline CDR1 and CDR2: SGHRS and YFSETQ. Trimming removed 4 bases at V and 3 bases at J, with 10 bases between. CDR3 sequence (DNA): TGCGCCAGCAGCACCTACAGGTACACCGGGGAGCTGTTTTTT. Its protein product is CASSTYRYTGELFF. Using reference TRBV5-1 and TRBJ2-2 for the parts outside the CDR3, the full variable domain is KAGVTQTPRYLIKTRGQQVTLSCSPISGHRSVSWYQQTPGQGLQFLFEYFSETQRNKGNFPGRFSGRQFSNSRSEMNVSTLELGDSALYLCASSTYRYTGELFFGEGSRLTVL.

The rearrangement joins TRBV5-5 to TRBJ2-3; no definite D call. Germline CDR1 and CDR2: SGHKS and YYEKEE (reference sequence). This CDR3 comprises 13 residues. The ends were cut back, 0 bases at V and 5 bases at J, with 7 bases in the middle. Written as DNA, the CDR3 is TGTGCCAGCAGCTTGGGATCGCAAGATACGCAGTATTTT. Amino acids: CASSLGSQDTQYF.

This chain connects TRBV10-3 to TRBJ2-7; 9 nucleotides line up with TRBD1. The CDR3 extends over 14 amino acids. The V gene end was trimmed by 6 bases and the J gene end by 5 bases; junction bases not matched to a gene: 8. Germline-derived CDR1 and CDR2 are ENHRY and SYGVKD. The CDR3 coding sequence is TGTGCCATCAGCAGTGGACAGGGGAGGCACGAGCAGTACTTC. Translating gives CAISSGQGRHEQYF.